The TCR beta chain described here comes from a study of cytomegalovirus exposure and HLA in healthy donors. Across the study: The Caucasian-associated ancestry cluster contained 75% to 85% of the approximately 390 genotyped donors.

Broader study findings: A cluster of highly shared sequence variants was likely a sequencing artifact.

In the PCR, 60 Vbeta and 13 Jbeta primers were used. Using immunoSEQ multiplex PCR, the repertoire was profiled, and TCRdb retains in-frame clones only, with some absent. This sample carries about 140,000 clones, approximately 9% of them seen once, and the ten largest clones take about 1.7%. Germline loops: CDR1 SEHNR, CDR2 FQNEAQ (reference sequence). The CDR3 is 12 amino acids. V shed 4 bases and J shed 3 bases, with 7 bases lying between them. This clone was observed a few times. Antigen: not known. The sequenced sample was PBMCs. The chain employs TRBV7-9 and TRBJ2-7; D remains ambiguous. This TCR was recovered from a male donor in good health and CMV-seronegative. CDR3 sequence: CASSYDNYEQYF. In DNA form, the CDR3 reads TGTGCCAGCAGCTACGACAACTACGAGCAGTACTTC.